This T cell receptor beta chain originates from a study of STAT5B mutations in CD4+ large granular lymphocyte leukemia. Controls came from buffy coats of healthy blood donors. The assay was run at survey level. Sequenced by immunoSEQ multiplex PCR; TCRdb stores in-frame clones only, minus some. This table has over 30,000 clones, just over 75% appearing once. This TCR came from a human donor in good health. The sequenced sample consisted of CD4+ T cells from blood buffy coats.

DNA of the CDR3: TGTGCCAGCTCACCATCGGGAGGCACCGGGGAGCTGTTTTTT. Amino acid sequence: CASSPSGGTGELFF. The rearrangement joins TRBV18 to TRBJ2-2, with 7 bases lining up with TRBD2. The ends lost 2 bases at V and 4 bases at J; junction bases unmatched: 1. The germline V gene encodes CDR1 KGHSH and CDR2 LQKENI. This CDR3 spans 14 amino acids.